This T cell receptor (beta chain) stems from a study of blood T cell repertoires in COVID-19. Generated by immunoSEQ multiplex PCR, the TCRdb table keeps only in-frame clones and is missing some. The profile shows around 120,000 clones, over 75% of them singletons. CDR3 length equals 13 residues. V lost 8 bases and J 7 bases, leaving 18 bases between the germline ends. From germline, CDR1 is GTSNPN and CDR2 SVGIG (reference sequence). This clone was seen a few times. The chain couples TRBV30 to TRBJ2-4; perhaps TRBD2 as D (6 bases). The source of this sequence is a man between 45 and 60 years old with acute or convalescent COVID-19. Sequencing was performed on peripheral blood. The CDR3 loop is CAAGLQSLNIQYF. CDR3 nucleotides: TGTGCCGCGGGACTGCAATCTCTTAACATTCAGTACTTC.